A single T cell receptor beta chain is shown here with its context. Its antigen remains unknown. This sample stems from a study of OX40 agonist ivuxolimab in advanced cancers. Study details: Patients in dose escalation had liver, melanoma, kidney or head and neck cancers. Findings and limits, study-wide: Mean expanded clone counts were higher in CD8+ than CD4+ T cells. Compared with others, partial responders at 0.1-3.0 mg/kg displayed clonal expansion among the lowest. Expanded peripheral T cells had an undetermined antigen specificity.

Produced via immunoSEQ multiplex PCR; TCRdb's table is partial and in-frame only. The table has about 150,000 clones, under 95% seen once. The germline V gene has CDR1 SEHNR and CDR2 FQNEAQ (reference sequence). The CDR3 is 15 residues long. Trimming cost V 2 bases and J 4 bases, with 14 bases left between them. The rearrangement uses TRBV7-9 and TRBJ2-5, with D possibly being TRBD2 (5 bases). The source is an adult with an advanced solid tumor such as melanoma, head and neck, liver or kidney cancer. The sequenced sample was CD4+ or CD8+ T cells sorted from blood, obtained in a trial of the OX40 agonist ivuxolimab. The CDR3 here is CASSLFMGVRETQYF. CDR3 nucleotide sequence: TGTGCCAGCAGCTTATTTATGGGAGTTCGAGAGACCCAGTACTTC.